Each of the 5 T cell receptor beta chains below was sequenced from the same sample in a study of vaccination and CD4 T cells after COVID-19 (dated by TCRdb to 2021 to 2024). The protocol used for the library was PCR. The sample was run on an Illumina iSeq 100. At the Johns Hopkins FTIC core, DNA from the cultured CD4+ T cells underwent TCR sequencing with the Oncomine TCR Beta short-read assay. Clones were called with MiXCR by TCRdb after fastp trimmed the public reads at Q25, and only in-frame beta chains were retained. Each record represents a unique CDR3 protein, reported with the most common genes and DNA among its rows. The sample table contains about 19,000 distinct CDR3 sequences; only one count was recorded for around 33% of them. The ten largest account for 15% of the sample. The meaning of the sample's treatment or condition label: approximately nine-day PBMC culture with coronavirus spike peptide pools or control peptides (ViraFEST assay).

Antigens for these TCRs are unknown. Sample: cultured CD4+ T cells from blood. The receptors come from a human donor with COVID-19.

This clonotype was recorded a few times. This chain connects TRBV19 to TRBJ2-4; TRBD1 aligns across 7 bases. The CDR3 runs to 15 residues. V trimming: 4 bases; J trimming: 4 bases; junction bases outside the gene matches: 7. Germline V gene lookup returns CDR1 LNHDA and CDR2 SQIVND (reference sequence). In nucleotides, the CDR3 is TGTGCCAGTAGTAGACTCACAGGGGCGAAAAACATTCAGTACTTC. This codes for CASSRLTGAKNIQYF. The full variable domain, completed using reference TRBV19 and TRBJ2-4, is DGGITQSPKYLFRKEGQNVTLSCEQNLNHDAMYWYRQDPGQGLRLIYYSQIVNDFQKGDIAEGYSVSREKKESFPLTVTSAQKNPTAFYLCASSRLTGAKNIQYFGAGTRLSVL.

The chain's CDR3 is CASSAKEGASHLGLPTNTGELFF. The CDR3 DNA reads as TGTGCCAGCAGTGCCAAGGAGGGGGCATCACATCTGGGACTTCCGACGAACACCGGGGAGCTGTTTTTT. This chain uses TRBV6-1 with TRBJ2-2, with a tentative D call TRBD1 (7 bases). This CDR3 is built from 23 residues. Trimming removed 4 bases at V and 0 bases at J, with 33 bases between. The germline CDR1 and CDR2 sequences are MNHNS and SASEGT.

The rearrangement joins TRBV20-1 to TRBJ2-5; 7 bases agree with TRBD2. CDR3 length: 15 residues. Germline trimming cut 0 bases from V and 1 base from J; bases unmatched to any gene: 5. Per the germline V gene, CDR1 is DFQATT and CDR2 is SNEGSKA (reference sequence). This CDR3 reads CSARDERDFQETQYF. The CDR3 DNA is TGCAGTGCTAGAGACGAGCGGGACTTCCAAGAGACCCAGTACTTC.

The CDR3 reads CASSETGNDYGYTF. CDR3 DNA sequence: TGTGCCAGCAGCGAGACAGGGAATGACTATGGCTACACCTTC. The chain joins TRBV6-2 or TRBV6-3 to TRBJ1-2; TRBD1 agrees at 7 bases. After removal of 6 bases from V and 3 bases from J, the junction contained 7 bases not matched to a gene. The CDR3 is made up of 14 amino acids. CDR1 and CDR2 from the germline V gene are MNHEY and SVGEGT.

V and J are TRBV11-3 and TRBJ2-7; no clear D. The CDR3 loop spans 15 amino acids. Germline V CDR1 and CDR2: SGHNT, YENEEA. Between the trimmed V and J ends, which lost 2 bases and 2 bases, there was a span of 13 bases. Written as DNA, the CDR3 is TGTGCCAGCAGCTTACTCGCAGGTTCTACCTACGAGCAGTACTTC. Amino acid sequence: CASSLLAGSTYEQYF.